The TCR beta chain described here comes from a study of T cell repertoires in cytomegalovirus infection. Trimming pared 4 bases from V and 4 bases from J, leaving 16 bases between. The CDR3 has 15 residues. Germline V CDR1 and CDR2: LGHNA, YSLEER. There are many counts of this clonotype. In TCRdb, the reads were re-called with MiXCR into one record per CDR3 protein. The sample lists some 390,000 distinct CDR3 sequences, 15% to 20% occurring once. This chain connects TRBV4-3 to TRBJ1-1; D is undetermined. The clonotype originates from a human donor in good health (CMV status not recorded). Some clones in this sample may be carry-over from other donors' samples. The sequenced sample consisted of PBMCs. CDR3 in amino acids: CASSLSPGESTEAFF. The CDR3 nucleotides are TGCGCCAGCAGCCTGAGTCCGGGAGAAAGCACTGAAGCTTTCTTT.